A few counts support the clone carrying this T cell receptor (beta chain). Original methodology: Nucleated cell number was recorded as an estimate derived from reference gene primer amplification. Measured with immunoSEQ multiplex PCR; TCRdb has only the in-frame clones, and not every one. That table gives V, J and clone size, and the DNA gave D and trimming. The table records 140,000 or so clones, over 60% of them present only once. This sample is part of a study of blood T cell repertoires in COVID-19. In the study overall: There were acute and convalescent COVID-19 samples, and they came from the United States, Italy and Spain. Sample material is recorded as cDNA or gDNA derived from T cells, B-cell-depleted T cells, or PBMCs.

The CDR3 has 18 residues. With 4 bases clipped from V and 0 bases from J, the junction kept 14 bases outside the gene matches. Germline V gene sequence: CDR1 MNHNS, CDR2 SASEGT. The sequenced material came from peripheral blood. The chain combines TRBV6-1 with TRBJ2-5; TRBD2 matches at 7 bases. This receptor was taken from a man between 50 and 59 years old with acute or convalescent COVID-19. CDR3 residues: CASSATSASFSYQETQYF. In nucleotides, the CDR3 is TGTGCCAGCAGTGCAACTAGCGCCTCCTTCTCGTACCAAGAGACCCAGTACTTC.